Listed below are T cell receptor beta chains from one sample, sequenced in a study of blood T cell repertoires in COVID-19. TCRdb keeps only in-frame clones here, not all; method: immunoSEQ multiplex PCR. The repertoire consists of approximately 150,000 clones, with about four fifths occurring once and the leading ten covering around 2.1%. The sequenced sample was peripheral blood. These receptors all come from a woman of 80 years or more with acute or convalescent COVID-19. Both conserved end residues are part of each CDR3. Fields, in order: clone size, D gene, V gene, J gene, CDR3 protein, CDR3 DNA. A D gene is named only where the DNA matches it firmly. Size values are once, few and many counts, or a class for expanded clones, and some rows have none.

>few|TRBD1|TRBV6-5|TRBJ1-5
CASSYGTGGQPQHF
TGTGCCAGCAGTTACGGGACAGGAGGTCAGCCCCAGCATTTT
>NA|NA|TRBV19|TRBJ2-3
CASSILAASTDTQYF
TGTGCCAGTAGTATTTTAGCGGCCAGCACAGATACGCAGTATTTT
>NA|NA|TRBV2|TRBJ1-3
CASSPGFSGNTIYF
TGTGCCAGCTCTCCGGGTTTCTCTGGAAACACCATATATTTT
>NA|NA|TRBV11-2|TRBJ2-4
CASSLEVLKNIQYF
TGTGCCAGCAGCTTAGAGGTTCTAAAAAACATTCAGTACTTC
>NA|NA|TRBV7-9|TRBJ1-4
CASSPTFEGGGEKLFF
TGTGCCAGCAGCCCGACCTTTGAAGGGGGAGGGGAAAAACTGTTTTTT
>NA|TRBD1|TRBV20-1|TRBJ1-2
CSAPGQHGYTF
TGCAGTGCACCGGGACAGCATGGCTACACCTTC
>NA|TRBD1|TRBV2|TRBJ2-1
CASSPGTGPYNEQFF
TGTGCCAGCAGTCCCGGGACAGGTCCCTACAATGAGCAGTTCTTC
>NA|NA|TRBV7-2|TRBJ1-4
CASSSPTAGGEKLFF
TGTGCCAGCAGCTCCCCTACAGCGGGCGGGGAAAAACTGTTTTTT
>NA|TRBD1|TRBV29-1|TRBJ1-2
CSVAPGQGTIGYTF
TGCAGCGTTGCCCCGGGACAGGGGACGATAGGCTACACCTTC
>NA|TRBD2|TRBV27|TRBJ2-5
CASSLLGTSGTQYF
TGTGCCAGCAGTTTATTGGGGACTAGTGGGACCCAGTACTTC
>NA|TRBD2|TRBV5-1|TRBJ2-1
CASSHSEREGNEQFF
TGCGCCAGCAGCCATTCCGAGCGGGAGGGCAATGAGCAGTTCTTC
>few|TRBD1|TRBV2|TRBJ1-5
CASTENRGSNQPQHF
TGTGCCAGCACCGAGAACAGGGGAAGCAATCAGCCCCAGCATTTT
>NA|NA|TRBV19|TRBJ2-3
CASSIVGTDTQYF
TGTGCCAGTAGTATAGTAGGCACAGATACGCAGTATTTT
>NA|NA|TRBV5-6|TRBJ2-7
CASSSAGYEQYF
TGTGCCAGCAGCTCTGCAGGCTACGAGCAGTACTTC
>NA|TRBD1|TRBV19|TRBJ1-5
CASVPPGQGNQPQHF
TGTGCCAGTGTACCTCCGGGACAGGGGAATCAGCCCCAGCATTTT
>NA|TRBD2|TRBV5-4|TRBJ2-7
CASSSGIAGAVTYEQYF
TGTGCCAGCAGCTCCGGAATAGCGGGAGCCGTAACCTACGAGCAGTACTTC
>once|TRBD1|TRBV7-9|TRBJ1-5
CASSPIGQGGNQPQHF
TGTGCCAGCAGCCCCATCGGACAGGGCGGCAATCAGCCCCAGCATTTT
>NA|TRBD1|TRBV5-4|TRBJ1-6
CASSLGQGAVGISPLHF
TGTGCCAGCAGCTTGGGGCAGGGGGCGGTTGGTATTTCACCCCTCCACTTT
>NA|NA|TRBV11-2|TRBJ2-3
CASSPRGHNRTPTDTQYF
TGTGCCAGCAGCCCCCGGGGACATAACAGAACCCCCACAGATACGCAGTATTTT
>NA|TRBD1|TRBV2|TRBJ2-7
CASSRDRGRDEQYF
TGTGCCAGCAGTAGAGACAGGGGGCGCGACGAGCAGTACTTC
>NA|TRBD2|TRBV2|TRBJ2-5
CASSDGTSTETQYF
TGTGCCAGCAGTGATGGGACTAGTACGGAGACCCAGTACTTC
>NA|NA|TRBV6-2/TRBV6-3|TRBJ2-2
CASSSTTGRGNTGELFF
TGTGCCAGCAGCTCAACTACCGGGAGAGGGAACACCGGGGAGCTGTTTTTT
>few|TRBD1|TRBV6-4|TRBJ2-3
CASSLGTGGTDTQYF
TGTGCCAGCAGTCTCGGGACAGGGGGCACAGATACGCAGTATTTT
>NA|NA|TRBV6-5|TRBJ2-2
CASSLDSALGELFF
TGTGCCAGCAGTTTGGACTCAGCCCTCGGGGAGCTGTTTTTT
>NA|NA|TRBV4-1|TRBJ1-4
CASSQFGQRFVTNEKLFF
TGCGCCAGCAGCCAATTCGGACAGCGATTCGTAACTAATGAAAAACTGTTTTTT
>NA|TRBD1|TRBV5-1|TRBJ2-7
CASSVNRGTFYEQYF
TGCGCCAGCAGCGTTAACAGGGGGACCTTCTACGAGCAGTACTTC
>NA|NA|TRBV6-6|TRBJ1-4
CASSYSDRRTNEKLFF
TGTGCCAGCAGTTACTCCGACAGGCGAACTAATGAAAAACTGTTTTTT
>NA|TRBD1|TRBV19|TRBJ2-7
CASSTDRGPSYEQYF
TGTGCCAGTAGTACTGACAGGGGCCCATCCTACGAGCAGTACTTC
>NA|NA|TRBV5-6|TRBJ2-5
CASSSGAGTETQYF
TGTGCCAGCAGCTCTGGTGCGGGAACCGAGACCCAGTACTTC
>NA|TRBD1|TRBV5-4|TRBJ1-6
CASSGTGGAPYNSPLHF
TGTGCCAGCAGCGGGACAGGGGGCGCCCCCTATAATTCACCCCTCCACTTT
>NA|NA|TRBV6-6|TRBJ1-2
CASSHRGLLVDGYTF
TGTGCCAGCAGCCACCGGGGGTTGTTAGTGGATGGCTACACCTTC
>NA|TRBD1|TRBV9|TRBJ2-7
CASSAGTVSYEQYF
TGTGCCAGCAGCGCAGGGACAGTCTCCTACGAGCAGTACTTC
>NA|NA|TRBV14|TRBJ1-4
CASSPRSGVGEKLFF
TGTGCCAGCAGCCCCAGAAGCGGGGTGGGTGAAAAACTGTTTTTT
>once|NA|TRBV11-3|TRBJ2-7
CASSLSCEQYF
TGTGCCAGCAGCTTAAGCTGCGAGCAGTACTTC